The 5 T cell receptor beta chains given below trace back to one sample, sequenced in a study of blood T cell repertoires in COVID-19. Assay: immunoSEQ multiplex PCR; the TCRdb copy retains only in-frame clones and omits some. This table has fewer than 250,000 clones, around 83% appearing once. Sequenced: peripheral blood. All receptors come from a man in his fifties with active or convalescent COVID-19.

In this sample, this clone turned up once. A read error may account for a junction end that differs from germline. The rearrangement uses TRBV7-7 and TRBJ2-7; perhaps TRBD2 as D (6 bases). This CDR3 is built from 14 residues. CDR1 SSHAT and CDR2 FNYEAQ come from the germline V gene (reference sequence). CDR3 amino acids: CASSLLGGSYEQYF. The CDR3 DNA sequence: TGTGCTAGCAGCTTATTGGGGGGATCCTACGAGCAGTACTTC.

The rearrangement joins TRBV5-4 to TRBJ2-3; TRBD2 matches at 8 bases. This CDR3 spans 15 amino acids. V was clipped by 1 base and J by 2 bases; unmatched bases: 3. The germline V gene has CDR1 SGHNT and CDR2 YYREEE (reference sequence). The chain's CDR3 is CASSLTSGFTDTQYF. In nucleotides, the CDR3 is TGTGCCAGCAGCTTGACTAGCGGCTTCACAGATACGCAGTATTTT.

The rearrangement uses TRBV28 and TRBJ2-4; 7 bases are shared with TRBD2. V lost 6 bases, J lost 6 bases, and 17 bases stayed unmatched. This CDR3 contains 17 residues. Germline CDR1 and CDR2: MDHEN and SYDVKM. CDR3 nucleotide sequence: TGTGCCAGCAGGCCCCATGGACTAGAATGGGGGATAAACATTCAGTACTTC. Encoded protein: CASRPHGLEWGINIQYF.

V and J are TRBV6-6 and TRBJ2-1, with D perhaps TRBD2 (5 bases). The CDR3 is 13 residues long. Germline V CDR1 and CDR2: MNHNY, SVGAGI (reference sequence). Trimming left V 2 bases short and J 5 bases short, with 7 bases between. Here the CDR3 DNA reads TGTGCCAGCAGTTACCGCGGGCACAATGAGCAGTTCTTC. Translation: CASSYRGHNEQFF.

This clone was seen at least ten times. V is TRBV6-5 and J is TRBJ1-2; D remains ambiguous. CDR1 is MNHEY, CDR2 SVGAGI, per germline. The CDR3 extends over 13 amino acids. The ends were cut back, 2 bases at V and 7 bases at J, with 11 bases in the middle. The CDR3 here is CASSYARIVGYTF. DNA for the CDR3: TGTGCCAGCAGTTACGCCAGAATCGTTGGCTACACCTTC.